These 27 T cell receptor beta chains were sequenced from one sample in a study of cytomegalovirus exposure and HLA in healthy donors. Clones were sequenced by immunoSEQ multiplex PCR, and TCRdb holds only the in-frame ones, with some missing. Altogether 55,000 to 75,000 clones are present, approximately 90% being singletons, with the ten largest covering about 3%. What was sequenced was PBMCs. The receptors were sampled from a man younger than 30 in good health and CMV-seronegative.

The J gene is TRBJ1-2, the V gene TRBV27; 8 nucleotides line up with TRBD1. Germline CDR1 is MNHEY and CDR2 is SMNVEV (reference sequence). The CDR3 covers 14 residues. V trimming: 0 bases; J trimming: 8 bases; junction bases outside the gene matches: 5. Here the CDR3 reads CASSLSDRAEGYTF. The CDR3 coding sequence is TGTGCCAGCAGTTTATCGGACAGGGCCGAGGGCTACACCTTC.

This clone was recorded once. The chain is built from TRBV7-2 and TRBJ2-2, with D possibly matching TRBD1 (5 bases). Germline V gene lookup returns CDR1 SGHTA and CDR2 FQGNSA. The CDR3 is made up of 15 amino acids. Between the trimmed V and J ends, which lost 6 bases and 4 bases, there was a span of 15 bases. CDR3 DNA sequence: TGTGCCAGCAGTCTCCGACAGAATCCCACCGGGGAGCTGTTTTTT. Translation gives CASSLRQNPTGELFF.

The J gene is TRBJ1-2, the V gene TRBV15, with no clear D. The CDR3 is made up of 18 amino acids. With 3 bases removed from V and 4 bases from J, the gap between germline ends came to 24 bases. The V gene's germline CDR1 is LNHNV and CDR2 YYDKDF (reference sequence). The CDR3 DNA follows: TGTGCCACCAGCAGGAAGATATCCATAAACCCGAGGGCCTATGGCTACACCTTC. This codes for CATSRKISINPRAYGYTF. The whole variable domain, remainder taken from reference TRBV15 and TRBJ1-2, is DAMVIQNPRYQVTQFGKPVTLSCSQTLNHNVMYWYQQKSSQAPKLLFHYYDKDFNNEADTPDNFQSRRPNTSFCFLDIRSPGLGDTAMYLCATSRKISINPRAYGYTFGSGTRLTVV.

The rearrangement links TRBV30 to TRBJ2-7; 7 bases are shared with TRBD1. The CDR3 runs to 14 residues. CDR1 GTSNPN and CDR2 SVGIG come from the germline V gene (reference sequence). V was pared by 2 bases and J by 5 bases, with 9 bases of the junction left unmatched. The CDR3 DNA reads TGTGCCTGGAGTCCAGGGGGTTCCCTGCACGAGCAGTACTTC. Its protein product is CAWSPGGSLHEQYF.

The chain couples TRBV27 to TRBJ2-7; the D gene is possibly TRBD2 (6 bases). Trimming left V 0 bases short and J 6 bases short, with 15 bases between. The V gene's germline CDR1 is MNHEY and CDR2 SMNVEV (reference sequence). The CDR3 has 15 residues. The CDR3 spells CASSLSRDSVGEQYF. Here the CDR3 DNA reads TGTGCCAGCAGTTTATCACGGGACTCTGTGGGCGAGCAGTACTTC.

This clone is judged medium-sized. The chain combines TRBV6-4 with TRBJ2-1; 12 nucleotides agree with TRBD2. Germline trimming cut 5 bases from V and 4 bases from J; bases unmatched to any gene: 3. CDR3 size: 15 residues. CDR1 and CDR2 from the germline V gene are MRHNA and SNTAGT. CDR3 loop: CASSPGTSGYNEQFF. DNA for the CDR3: TGTGCCAGCAGTCCCGGGACTAGCGGGTACAATGAGCAGTTCTTC.

The gene calls are TRBV28 and TRBJ2-3, with D unclear. The CDR3 extends over 15 amino acids. V lost 10 bases to trimming and J lost 1 base, with 18 bases between them. Looked up from germline, CDR1 is MDHEN and CDR2 is SYDVKM. The CDR3 region has the DNA TGTGCCACCGACGATAGCAAAGAAGGCACAGATACGCAGTATTTT. It encodes CATDDSKEGTDTQYF.

The gene calls are TRBV18 and TRBJ2-5; unclear D gene. The V end lost 6 bases, the J end lost 3 bases, and 5 bases lay between the germline ends. Germline lookup yields CDR1 KGHSH and CDR2 LQKENI. The CDR3 sequence is 11 residues long. CDR3 DNA: TGTGCCAGCTCCCTTAAAGAGACCCAGTACTTC. Translated: CASSLKETQYF.

The chain employs TRBV7-2 and TRBJ2-7; 10 nucleotides align to TRBD2. The CDR3 has 14 residues. Unmatched junction bases numbered 0, after V lost 0 bases and J lost 4 bases. Germline-derived CDR1 and CDR2 are SGHTA and FQGNSA. The CDR3 loop reads CASSLALAGYEQYF. CDR3 DNA: TGTGCCAGCAGCTTAGCACTAGCGGGATACGAGCAGTACTTC.

In its sample, this clone was seen a few times. CDR3 residues: CAISDNVAAYEQYF. The CDR3 DNA sequence: TGTGCCATCAGTGATAACGTCGCAGCCTACGAGCAGTACTTC. The chain has TRBV10-3 and TRBJ2-7, with no clear D. CDR3 length equals 14 residues. Trimming removed 3 bases at V and 2 bases at J, with 11 bases between. In germline, CDR1 is ENHRY, CDR2 SYGVKD.

The chain joins TRBV4-2 to TRBJ2-1, with unresolved D. The CDR3 runs 15 residues. Germline V gives CDR1 LGHNA, CDR2 YNFKEQ. V gave up 0 bases and J gave up 0 bases, with 6 bases separating them. The CDR3 sequence: CASSQDGRSYNEQFF. The CDR3 DNA follows: TGTGCCAGCAGCCAAGATGGGCGCTCCTACAATGAGCAGTTCTTC.

V gene TRBV5-5 combines with J gene TRBJ2-4, with D perhaps matching TRBD1 (5 bases). CDR3 size: 16 residues. The ends were cut back, 6 bases at V and 0 bases at J, with 16 bases in the middle. Germline CDR1 is SGHKS and CDR2 is YYEKEE (reference sequence). The CDR3: CASTFDGRVAKNIQYF. The CDR3 DNA reads as TGTGCCAGCACCTTTGACGGCAGGGTAGCCAAAAACATTCAGTACTTC. The variable domain in full, completed from reference TRBV5-5 and TRBJ2-4, reads DAGVTQSPTHLIKTRGQQVTLRCSPISGHKSVSWYQQVLGQGPQFIFQYYEKEERGRGNFPDRFSARQFPNYSSELNVNALLLGDSALYLCASTFDGRVAKNIQYFGAGTRLSVL.

This clone appeared a single time. This chain uses TRBV5-1 with TRBJ2-2; 11 bases match TRBD2. Germline-derived CDR1 and CDR2 are SGHRS and YFSETQ. CDR3 length: 18 amino acids. The junction had 14 bases not matched to a gene; V was cut back by 4 bases and J by 6 bases. The CDR3 sequence: CASSPPWLAGGGAGELFF. The DNA for the CDR3 is TGCGCCAGCAGCCCACCTTGGCTAGCGGGAGGCGGAGCCGGGGAGCTGTTTTTT.

The J gene is TRBJ2-2, the V gene TRBV5-5; 7 nucleotides agree with TRBD1. In germline, CDR1 is SGHKS, CDR2 YYEKEE (reference sequence). There are 15 residues in the CDR3. V lost 4 bases and J lost 5; bases outside the gene matches: 8. The CDR3 DNA follows: TGTGCCAGCAGCCTAATGACAGGGACGACCGGGGAGCTGTTTTTT. Its translation: CASSLMTGTTGELFF.

CDR3 residues: CASSAAGTSGSPANTGELFF. CDR3 bases: TGTGCCAGCAGCGCCGCCGGGACTAGCGGTTCCCCCGCGAACACCGGGGAGCTGTTTTTT. The chain links TRBV9 to TRBJ2-2, with 11 bases matching TRBD2. The J segment lost 0 bases and the V segment lost 3 bases, leaving 13 bases of the junction unmatched. The CDR3 spans 20 residues. Germline loops: CDR1 SGDLS, CDR2 YYNGEE.

The gene calls are TRBV28 and TRBJ2-7; TRBD2 is a possible D gene (6 bases). The germline V gene encodes CDR1 MDHEN and CDR2 SYDVKM. V was pared by 4 bases and J by 1 base, with 17 bases between. The CDR3 has 16 residues. The chain's CDR3 is CASSSGVLARSYEQYF. The CDR3 DNA reads TGTGCCAGCAGTTCCGGGGTGCTAGCGCGTTCCTACGAGCAGTACTTC.

The chain couples TRBV5-4 to TRBJ2-2; 7 nucleotides align to TRBD2. This CDR3 region has 17 residues. Germline V lookup: CDR1 SGHNT, CDR2 YYREEE (reference sequence). The trim removed 1 base at V and 1 base at J, leaving 7 bases unmatched. The CDR3 loop is CASSLWGGTMNTGELFF. The CDR3 region has the DNA TGTGCCAGCAGCTTGTGGGGGGGGACCATGAACACCGGGGAGCTGTTTTTT. The full variable domain, completed using reference TRBV5-4 and TRBJ2-2, is ETGVTQSPTHLIKTRGQQVTLRCSSQSGHNTVSWYQQALGQGPQFIFQYYREEENGRGNFPPRFSGLQFPNYSSELNVNALELDDSALYLCASSLWGGTMNTGELFFGEGSRLTVL.

The gene calls are TRBV7-6 and TRBJ2-1; possibly TRBD2 for D (5 bases). This CDR3 has 13 residues. The V end lost 3 bases, the J end lost 12 bases, and 15 bases lay between the germline ends. Germline CDR1 SGHVS, CDR2 FNYEAQ. For the CDR3, the DNA is TGTGCCAGCAGCTTTAGCGAAACTGTCACGCAGTTCTTC. Protein sequence: CASSFSETVTQFF.

Remarks on this clone: One end of the junction fails to match germline, which may point to a read error. The gene calls are TRBV7-7 and TRBJ2-2, with D perhaps TRBD2 (5 bases). The germline V gene has CDR1 SSHAT and CDR2 FNYEAQ (reference sequence). The CDR3 sequence is 14 residues long. Here the CDR3 DNA reads TGTGCTAGCAGCGCACCGGGGTCCCCCGGGGAGCTGTTTTTT. Translating gives CASSAPGSPGELFF.

V and J are TRBV7-2 and TRBJ1-4; D gene uncertain. This CDR3 has 13 amino acids. Between the trimmed V and J ends, which lost 6 bases and 0 bases, there was a span of 5 bases. The germline V gene has CDR1 SGHTA and CDR2 FQGNSA. The CDR3 DNA reads TGTGCCAGCAGACGGGCAACTAATGAAAAACTGTTTTTT. This gives the protein CASRRATNEKLFF.

The chain employs TRBV11-2 and TRBJ1-1; 11 bases agree with TRBD1. CDR3 length equals 15 residues. Germline-derived CDR1 and CDR2 are SGHAT and FQNNGV. Trimming cost V 5 bases and J 5 bases; bases outside gene matches: 7. The CDR3 region is CASSTDRGRWTEAFF. CDR3 DNA: TGTGCCAGCAGCACGGACAGGGGGCGATGGACTGAAGCTTTCTTT.

The CDR3 coding sequence is TGTGCCAGCTCACCACAAATGGGAGGGGCTTACAAAAACATTCAGTACTTC. This sequence encodes CASSPQMGGAYKNIQYF. This chain joins TRBV18 and TRBJ2-4; 7 positions agree with TRBD2. This CDR3 is built from 17 residues. CDR1 is KGHSH, CDR2 LQKENI, per germline. Trimming cost V 1 base and J 3 bases; bases outside gene matches: 9.

This clone was counted between two and nine times. J is TRBJ2-2 and V is TRBV7-8; D may be TRBD2 (5 bases). The V end lost 0 bases, the J end lost 5 bases, and 7 bases lay between the germline ends. Germline V CDR1 and CDR2: SGHVS, FQNEAQ. CDR3 length: 14 residues. DNA of the CDR3: TGTGCCAGCAGCTTAGCGGGAGTGACCGGGGAGCTGTTTTTT. It encodes CASSLAGVTGELFF.

The genes are TRBV9 and TRBJ2-4; TRBD2 aligns across 10 bases. V was pared by 4 bases and J by 8 bases, with 9 bases of the junction left unmatched. This CDR3 region has 15 residues. Per germline, CDR1 SGDLS and CDR2 YYNGEE. As DNA, the CDR3 is TGTGCCAGCAGCACGGGACTAGCGCCCCAGGACATTCAGTACTTC. This codes for CASSTGLAPQDIQYF. Supplemented by reference TRBV9 and TRBJ2-4, the full variable domain reads DSGVTQTPKHLITATGQRVTLRCSPRSGDLSVYWYQQSLDQGLQFLIQYYNGEERAKGNILERFSAQQFPDLHSELNLSSLELGDSALYFCASSTGLAPQDIQYFGAGTRLSVL.

V usage is TRBV5-1 and J usage is TRBJ1-4, with unresolved D. Trimming cost V 4 bases and J 0 bases, with 13 bases left between them. Germline loops: CDR1 SGHRS, CDR2 YFSETQ. The length of the CDR3 is 16 residues. DNA for the CDR3: TGCGCCAGCAGCCCGAATCCAGGTTCAACTAATGAAAAACTGTTTTTT. Translation: CASSPNPGSTNEKLFF.

The chain uses TRBV19 and TRBJ1-2; 9 bases map to TRBD1. V gave up 3 bases and J gave up 6 bases; unmatched junction bases: 2. This CDR3 has 13 amino acids. From germline, CDR1 is LNHDA and CDR2 SQIVND (reference sequence). The CDR3 coding sequence is TGTGCCAGTAGTATCGGGACAGGGAATGGCTACACCTTC. Amino acids: CASSIGTGNGYTF.

The chain recombines TRBV29-1 with TRBJ2-7; TRBD2 matches at 10 bases. Germline V CDR1 and CDR2: SQVTM, ANQGSEA. CDR3 size: 13 residues. Unmatched junction bases numbered 1, after V lost 4 bases and J lost 1 base. The CDR3 DNA is TGCAGCGTTGCAGCGGGAGGGTCCTACGAGCAGTACTTC. This gives the protein CSVAAGGSYEQYF.